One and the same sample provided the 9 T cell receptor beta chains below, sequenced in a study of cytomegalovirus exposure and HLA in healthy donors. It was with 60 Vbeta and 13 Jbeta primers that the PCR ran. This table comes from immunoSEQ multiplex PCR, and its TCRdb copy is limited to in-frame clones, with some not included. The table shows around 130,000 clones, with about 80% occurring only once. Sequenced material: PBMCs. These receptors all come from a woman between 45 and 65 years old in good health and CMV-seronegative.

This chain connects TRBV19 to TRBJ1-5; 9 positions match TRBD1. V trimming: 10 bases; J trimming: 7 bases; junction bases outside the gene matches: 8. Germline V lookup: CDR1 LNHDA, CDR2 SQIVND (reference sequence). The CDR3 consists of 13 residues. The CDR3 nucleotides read TGTGCCACCACGGACAGGGGTGTGCAGCCCCAGCATTTT. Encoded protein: CATTDRGVQPQHF.

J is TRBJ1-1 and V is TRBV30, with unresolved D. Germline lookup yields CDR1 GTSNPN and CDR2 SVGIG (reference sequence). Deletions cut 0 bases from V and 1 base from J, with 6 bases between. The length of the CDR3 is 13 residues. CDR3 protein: CAWSVEANTEAFF. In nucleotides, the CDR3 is TGTGCCTGGAGTGTAGAGGCGAACACTGAAGCTTTCTTT.

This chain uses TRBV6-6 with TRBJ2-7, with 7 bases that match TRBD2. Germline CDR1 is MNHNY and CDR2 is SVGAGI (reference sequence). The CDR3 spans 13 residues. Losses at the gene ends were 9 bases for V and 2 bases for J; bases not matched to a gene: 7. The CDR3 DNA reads TGTGCCAGTGGGCTAGCGGAACCCTACGAGCAGTACGTC. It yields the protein CASGLAEPYEQYV.

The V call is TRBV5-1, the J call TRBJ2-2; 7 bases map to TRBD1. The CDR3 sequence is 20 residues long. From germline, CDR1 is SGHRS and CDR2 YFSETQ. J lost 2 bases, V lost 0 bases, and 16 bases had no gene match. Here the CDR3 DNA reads TGCGCCAGCAGCTTGGGATGGACAGGTCCCGAGTCTGCCAACACCGGGGAGCTGTTTTTT. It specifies CASSLGWTGPESANTGELFF.

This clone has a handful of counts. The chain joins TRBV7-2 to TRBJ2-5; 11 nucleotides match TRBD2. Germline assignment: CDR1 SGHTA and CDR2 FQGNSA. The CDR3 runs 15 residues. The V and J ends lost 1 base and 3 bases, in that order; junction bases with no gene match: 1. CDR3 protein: CASSLGGLAEETQYF. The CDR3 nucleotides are TGTGCCAGCAGCTTAGGGGGACTAGCGGAAGAGACCCAGTACTTC.

Here the CDR3 reads CASSSLAGGPGVNIQYF. DNA of the CDR3: TGTGCCAGCAGTTCCCTAGCGGGAGGGCCTGGAGTGAACATTCAGTACTTC. The rearrangement uses TRBV28 and TRBJ2-4; 12 positions agree with TRBD2. Trimming removed 4 bases from V and 7 bases from J; junction bases left unmatched: 11. The CDR3 length is 17 residues. Germline CDR1 MDHEN, CDR2 SYDVKM.

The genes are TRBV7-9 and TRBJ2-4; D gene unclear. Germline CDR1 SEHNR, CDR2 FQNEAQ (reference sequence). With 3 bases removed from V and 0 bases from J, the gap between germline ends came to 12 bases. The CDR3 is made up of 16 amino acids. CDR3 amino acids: CASSFHRVSAKNIQYF. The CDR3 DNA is TGTGCCAGCAGCTTTCACCGGGTCTCAGCCAAAAACATTCAGTACTTC.

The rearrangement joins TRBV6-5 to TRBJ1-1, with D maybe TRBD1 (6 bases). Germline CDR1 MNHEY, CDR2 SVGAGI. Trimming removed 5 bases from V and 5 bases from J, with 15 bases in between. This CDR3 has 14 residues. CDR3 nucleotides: TGTGCCAGCAGTGAGGAAGGGGGTACAACTGAAGCTTTCTTT. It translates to CASSEEGGTTEAFF.

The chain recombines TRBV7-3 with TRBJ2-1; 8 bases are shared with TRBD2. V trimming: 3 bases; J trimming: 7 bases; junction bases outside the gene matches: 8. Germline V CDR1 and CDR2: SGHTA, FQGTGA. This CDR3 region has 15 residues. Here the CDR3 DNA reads TGTGCCAGCAGCTTCCGAGCGGGAGTACTTAATGAGCAGTTCTTC. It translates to CASSFRAGVLNEQFF. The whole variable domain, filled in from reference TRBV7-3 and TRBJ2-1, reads GAGVSQTPSNKVTEKGKYVELRCDPISGHTALYWYRQSLGQGPEFLIYFQGTGAADDSGLPNDRFFAVRPEGSVSTLKIQRTERGDSAVYLCASSFRAGVLNEQFFGPGTRLTVL.